A single sample is the source of the 23 T cell receptor beta chains below, sequenced in a study of T cell responses to AZD1222 COVID-19 vaccine. Assay: immunoSEQ multiplex PCR; the TCRdb copy retains only in-frame clones and omits some. The table includes some 200,000 clones, 90% detected once. The source was peripheral blood, collected on day 0 of AZD1222 vaccination. Receptors originate from an adult in good health.

This clone has just one count. The V gene is TRBV5-4, the J gene TRBJ1-5; D remains ambiguous. Germline V gene sequence: CDR1 SGHNT, CDR2 YYREEE (reference sequence). CDR3 length equals 14 residues. The V gene lost 0 bases and the J gene lost 1 base, with 5 bases spanning the gap. CDR3 protein: CASSLGRSNQPQHF. The CDR3 bases are TGTGCCAGCAGCTTGGGGCGGAGCAATCAGCCCCAGCATTTT.

The genes are TRBV5-4 and TRBJ2-5; D remains ambiguous. Germline CDR1 and CDR2: SGHNT and YYREEE (reference sequence). The CDR3 spans 15 residues. V lost 0 bases, J lost 4 bases, and 13 bases lay in between. CDR3 bases: TGTGCCAGCAGCTTGGGGATTCATAGTGGAGAGACCCAGTACTTC. This translates into CASSLGIHSGETQYF. The whole variable domain, remainder taken from reference TRBV5-4 and TRBJ2-5, is ETGVTQSPTHLIKTRGQQVTLRCSSQSGHNTVSWYQQALGQGPQFIFQYYREEENGRGNFPPRFSGLQFPNYSSELNVNALELDDSALYLCASSLGIHSGETQYFGPGTRLLVL.

The J gene is TRBJ1-2, the V gene TRBV30; D is unresolved. Germline V lookup: CDR1 GTSNPN, CDR2 SVGIG (reference sequence). The CDR3 runs 12 residues. The V gene lost 4 bases and the J gene lost 1 base, with 7 bases spanning the gap. CDR3 nucleotide sequence: TGTGCCTGGAAGGCGGGTAACTATGGCTACACCTTC. It encodes CAWKAGNYGYTF.

This chain connects TRBV9 to TRBJ1-6, with a weak D call TRBD1 (5 bases). V was clipped by 0 bases and J by 7 bases, with 11 bases between them. This CDR3 has 15 amino acids. Germline lookup yields CDR1 SGDLS and CDR2 YYNGEE. The CDR3 DNA reads TGTGCCAGCAGCGTAGGACAGATACCAAATTCACCCCTCCACTTT. Translated: CASSVGQIPNSPLHF.

This clone has ten or more counts. The genes are TRBV20-1 and TRBJ2-1; D remains unclear. V lost 0 bases and J lost 10, with 7 bases in between. Germline V gene lookup returns CDR1 DFQATT and CDR2 SNEGSKA (reference sequence). The CDR3 runs 11 residues. The CDR3 DNA is TGCAGTGCTAGAGATTTTGTCGAGCAGTTCTTC. Amino acid sequence: CSARDFVEQFF.

V usage is TRBV10-3 and J usage is TRBJ2-7; tentatively, D is TRBD2 (6 bases). Germline-derived CDR1 and CDR2 are ENHRY and SYGVKD. The CDR3 totals 13 residues. Trimming stripped 8 bases from V and 0 bases from J, with 11 bases between. The CDR3 sequence: CAIARDVSYEQYF. CDR3 nucleotide sequence: TGTGCCATCGCGCGGGACGTCTCCTACGAGCAGTACTTC.

This clone was seen a single time. This rearrangement joins TRBV19 to TRBJ1-2; 7 positions match TRBD1. Germline V lookup: CDR1 LNHDA, CDR2 SQIVND (reference sequence). The trim removed 9 bases at V and 3 bases at J, leaving 7 bases unmatched. The CDR3 is 13 residues long. CDR3 protein: CASRQGLHYGYTF. Here the CDR3 DNA reads TGTGCCAGCAGACAGGGACTTCACTATGGCTACACCTTC. The entire variable domain, with the rest obtained from reference TRBV19 and TRBJ1-2, is as follows: DGGITQSPKYLFRKEGQNVTLSCEQNLNHDAMYWYRQDPGQGLRLIYYSQIVNDFQKGDIAEGYSVSREKKESFPLTVTSAQKNPTAFYLCASRQGLHYGYTFGSGTRLTVV.

The chain is built from TRBV19 and TRBJ2-2; D tentatively fits TRBD1 or TRBD2 (5 bases each). Germline V gene data show CDR1 as LNHDA and CDR2 as SQIVND (reference sequence). The CDR3 loop spans 15 amino acids. V dropped 3 bases and J dropped 5 bases, with 13 bases sitting between them. The CDR3 DNA is TGTGCCAGTAGTATTTGGGACCGCCAGACCGGGGAGCTGTTTTTT. Encoded protein: CASSIWDRQTGELFF.

This sequence joins TRBV5-1 and TRBJ2-1; D uncertain. CDR3 length: 14 amino acids. V was pared by 3 bases and J by 8 bases, with 15 bases between. Germline CDR1 SGHRS, CDR2 YFSETQ. CDR3: CASSWQATGDEQFF. The CDR3 region has the DNA TGCGCCAGCAGCTGGCAGGCGACGGGCGATGAGCAGTTCTTC.

V and J are TRBV18 and TRBJ1-2; D unresolved. The CDR3 runs 14 residues. Trimming cost V 2 bases and J 2 bases, with 9 bases left between them. The germline V gene encodes CDR1 KGHSH and CDR2 LQKENI. The CDR3, as DNA: TGTGCCAGCTCACCAACCCGGGTAAACTATGGCTACACCTTC. Amino acid sequence: CASSPTRVNYGYTF.

The gene calls are TRBV7-9 and TRBJ2-3; 8 positions agree with TRBD2. Trimming took 8 bases from V and 4 from J; bases not matched to a gene: 14. CDR3 length: 16 residues. In germline, CDR1 is SEHNR, CDR2 FQNEAQ (reference sequence). The CDR3 coding sequence is TGTGCCAGCGCGGTGGGGCTAGCGGGTGGCGCAGATACGCAGTATTTT. This gives the protein CASAVGLAGGADTQYF.

The V call is TRBV30, the J call TRBJ1-5; D possibly corresponds to TRBD1 (6 bases). With 4 bases removed from V and 7 bases from J, the gap between germline ends came to 14 bases. The CDR3 contains 13 residues. Germline V gene sequence: CDR1 GTSNPN, CDR2 SVGIG (reference sequence). The CDR3 here is CAWTRGGDQPQHF. CDR3 in DNA: TGTGCCTGGACCAGGGGAGGGGACCAGCCCCAGCATTTT.

This clone showed up just once. The chain links TRBV7-9 to TRBJ1-5, with D possibly being TRBD1 (5 bases). Trimming removed 3 bases at V and 5 bases at J, with 11 bases between. CDR1 is SEHNR, CDR2 FQNEAQ, per germline (reference sequence). The CDR3 is made up of 14 amino acids. The CDR3 region is CASSFSGGDQPQHF. The CDR3 coding sequence is TGTGCCAGCAGCTTCAGTGGAGGGGATCAGCCCCAGCATTTT.

The chain combines TRBV27 with TRBJ2-2, with 12 bases lining up with TRBD2. Unmatched junction bases numbered 4, after V lost 9 bases and J lost 2 bases. Per germline, CDR1 MNHEY and CDR2 SMNVEV (reference sequence). The length of the CDR3 is 15 residues. The CDR3 spells CASGLAGSNTGELFF. The CDR3 coding sequence is TGTGCCAGTGGACTAGCGGGATCTAACACCGGGGAGCTGTTTTTT.

The chain recombines TRBV30 with TRBJ1-3; D not resolved. V lost 2 bases and J 3 bases, leaving 11 bases between the germline ends. Germline V CDR1 and CDR2: GTSNPN, SVGIG (reference sequence). This CDR3 is 14 amino acids long. The CDR3, as DNA: TGTGCCTGGAGTCTGGGTTTTGGTGGAAACACCATATATTTT. As protein: CAWSLGFGGNTIYF.

The genes are TRBV28 and TRBJ1-2; D gene unclear. Trimming stripped 5 bases from V and 5 bases from J, with 12 bases between. CDR3 length: 13 residues. Germline V gives CDR1 MDHEN, CDR2 SYDVKM. CDR3 protein: CASSTVNDYGYTF. In DNA, the CDR3 is TGTGCCAGCAGTACGGTGAACGATTATGGCTACACCTTC.

As DNA, the CDR3 is TGTGCCAGCAGGGCGGAGCTTCCCTACGAGCAGTACTTC. It encodes CASRAELPYEQYF. The chain combines TRBV28 with TRBJ2-7; D is uncertain. In germline, CDR1 is MDHEN, CDR2 SYDVKM. Trimming shortened V by 6 bases and J by 2 bases, and 11 bases separated the two germline ends. The CDR3 has 13 amino acids.

The chain is built from TRBV29-1 and TRBJ2-1; the D is unclear. V was cut by 4 bases and J by 0 bases, with 7 bases left in between. The CDR3 is made up of 13 amino acids. Germline lookup yields CDR1 SQVTM and CDR2 ANQGSEA. Written as DNA, the CDR3 is TGCAGCGTTGTTTTTCGCTCCTACAATGAGCAGTTCTTC. Protein product: CSVVFRSYNEQFF.

The V gene is TRBV10-3, the J gene TRBJ2-5; D is perhaps TRBD2 (7 bases). The V end was cut by 8 bases, the J end by 6 bases, with 19 bases between. CDR3 length equals 14 residues. CDR1 is ENHRY, CDR2 SYGVKD, per germline. CDR3 nucleotides: TGTGCCATCGGGGGAGGGGGGCGTAGGAAGACCCAGTACTTC. This translates into CAIGGGGRRKTQYF.

V is TRBV27 and J is TRBJ1-1; possibly TRBD1 for D (6 bases). The CDR3 has 16 amino acids. Germline-derived CDR1 and CDR2 are MNHEY and SMNVEV (reference sequence). The germline V and J ends were trimmed by 4 bases and 3 bases, with 18 bases remaining between them. CDR3: CASSWGPRLDDTEAFF. CDR3 DNA sequence: TGTGCCAGCAGTTGGGGGCCAAGGCTCGACGACACTGAAGCTTTCTTT.

The chain recombines TRBV27 with TRBJ1-5, with TRBD1 identical over 8 bases. With V trimmed by 6 bases and J by 2 bases, 6 bases remained unmatched. The CDR3 contains 15 residues. In germline, CDR1 is MNHEY, CDR2 SMNVEV (reference sequence). The CDR3 region has the DNA TGTGCCAGCAGGGTACAGGGGGATGGCAATCAGCCCCAGCATTTT. This codes for CASRVQGDGNQPQHF.

J is TRBJ2-5 and V is TRBV7-9, with 8 bases aligning to TRBD1. V shed 4 bases, J shed 2 bases, and the junction held 9 bases outside the gene matches. The CDR3 is made up of 16 amino acids. The germline V gene encodes CDR1 SEHNR and CDR2 FQNEAQ (reference sequence). The DNA of the CDR3 is TGTGCCAGCAGCTCAAGGGGGACAGGCCAACAAGAGACCCAGTACTTC. Translating it yields CASSSRGTGQQETQYF.

V is TRBV7-3 and J is TRBJ2-3, with D unclear. This CDR3 has 15 amino acids. From germline, CDR1 is SGHTA and CDR2 FQGTGA. V was clipped by 2 bases and J by 8 bases, with 17 bases between them. CDR3 DNA sequence: TGTGCCAGCAGCTTAGGCGGCCGAGTGCTCGGTACGCAGTATTTT. Translation gives CASSLGGRVLGTQYF.